The rows below give T cell receptor beta chains drawn from one sample of a study of radiation and T cells in renal cell carcinoma. The protocol was immunoSEQ multiplex PCR, while the TCRdb copy is restricted to in-frame clones and leaves out a portion. Of roughly 92,000 clones listed, 70% to 85% were seen once; the top ten hold roughly 7.6%. The source was blood, collected from a patient whose treatment included radiotherapy and nephrectomy. These receptors originate from a man in his 60s with renal cell carcinoma. Each CDR3 is given with its conserved first and last residue. The D gene is left open where the match is weak. A clone size is listed for some rows: how often the clone was seen (once, few, many), or a class if it is expanded.

D | size | J | V | CDR3 | DNA
TRBD2 | - | TRBJ2-7 | TRBV7-9 | CASSQTGTRAYEQYF | TGTGCCAGCAGCCAAACCGGGACTAGAGCCTACGAGCAGTACTTC
- | - | TRBJ1-5 | TRBV5-1 | CASSPGPSSNQPQHF | TGCGCCAGCAGCCCCGGACCTTCTAGCAATCAGCCCCAGCATTTT
TRBD1 | - | TRBJ2-3 | TRBV27 | CASKRGTDTDTQYF | TGTGCCAGCAAAAGGGGGACAGACACAGATACGCAGTATTTT
- | - | TRBJ1-3 | TRBV29-1 | CSVDLPGNTIYF | TGCAGCGTTGACTTGCCCGGAAACACCATATATTTT
TRBD2 | - | TRBJ2-3 | TRBV5-6 | CASSLGPSGYNTDTQYF | TGTGCCAGCAGCTTAGGGCCTAGCGGGTACAACACAGATACGCAGTATTTT
- | - | TRBJ1-4 | TRBV6-1 | CASSEGGLTEPNEKLFF | TGTGCCAGCAGTGAAGGGGGTTTGACAGAACCTAATGAAAAACTGTTTTTT
- | - | TRBJ2-1 | TRBV11-2 | CASSPRVDEQFF | TGTGCCAGCAGCCCCCGGGTAGACGAGCAGTTCTTC
- | - | TRBJ1-2 | TRBV27 | CASSSNYGTLYGYTF | TGTGCCAGCAGTTCAAACTACGGGACACTCTATGGCTACACCTTC
- | - | TRBJ2-4 | TRBV27 | CASSYMGRGANIQYF | TGTGCCAGCAGTTATATGGGTCGGGGGGCGAACATTCAGTACTTC
- | - | TRBJ2-3 | TRBV5-4 | CASSSSQDAGTDTQYF | TGTGCCAGCAGCTCATCACAGGATGCGGGCACAGATACGCAGTATTTT
- | - | TRBJ1-1 | TRBV19 | CASSVQDRSAEAFF | TGTGCCAGTAGTGTACAGGACCGGAGCGCTGAAGCTTTCTTT
- | - | TRBJ2-3 | TRBV4-2 | CASSQDTGLYTDTQYF | TGTGCCAGCAGCCAAGATACAGGGCTGTACACAGATACGCAGTATTTT
- | - | TRBJ2-7 | TRBV25-1 | CASSRAYEQYF | TGTGCCAGCAGCCGGGCCTACGAGCAGTACTTC
- | few | TRBJ2-7 | TRBV7-2 | CASSRSLYEQYF | TGTGCCAGCAGCCGTTCCCTCTACGAGCAGTACTTC
- | - | TRBJ2-7 | TRBV29-1 | CSAVSSTYEQYF | TGCAGCGCCGTTAGCAGCACCTACGAGCAGTACTTC
- | - | TRBJ1-3 | TRBV6-1 | CASIQGAENTIYF | TGTGCCAGCATTCAGGGAGCAGAAAACACCATATATTTT
- | few | TRBJ2-3 | TRBV5-6 | CASSLTGYTDTQYF | TGTGCCAGCAGCTTGACAGGGTACACAGATACGCAGTATTTT
- | - | TRBJ2-5 | TRBV30 | CAWSRGAAQETQYF | TGTGCCTGGAGTCGGGGTGCAGCCCAAGAGACCCAGTACTTC
TRBD2 | - | TRBJ2-7 | TRBV28 | CASSASGRASLEQYF | TGTGCCAGCAGTGCTAGCGGGAGGGCCTCGCTCGAGCAGTACTTC
- | - | TRBJ1-1 | TRBV5-1 | CASSGSNTEAFF | TGCGCCAGCAGCGGCAGTAACACTGAAGCTTTCTTT
- | - | TRBJ1-2 | TRBV11-3 | CASSLAPISRVSVYGYTF | TGTGCCAGCAGCTTAGCGCCCATCTCCAGGGTTTCAGTCTATGGCTACACCTTC
- | - | TRBJ2-5 | TRBV11-2 | CASSSQETQYF | TGTGCCAGCAGCTCTCAAGAGACCCAGTACTTC
TRBD1 | - | TRBJ1-3 | TRBV7-9 | CASSFQTGAGNTIYF | TGTGCCAGCAGCTTCCAGACAGGGGCTGGAAACACCATATATTTT
TRBD2 | - | TRBJ2-1 | TRBV6-5 | CASSRGLVGHNEQFF | TGTGCCAGCAGCCGAGGACTAGTCGGCCACAATGAGCAGTTCTTC
- | few | TRBJ2-3 | TRBV9 | CASSVDVGTQYF | TGTGCCAGCAGCGTAGATGTAGGTACGCAGTATTTT
- | - | TRBJ2-5 | TRBV13 | CASSLGPQETQYF | TGTGCCAGCAGCTTAGGCCCGCAAGAGACCCAGTACTTC
- | - | TRBJ2-2 | TRBV5-6 | CASKWGGGNTGELFF | TGTGCCAGCAAATGGGGCGGTGGGAACACCGGGGAGCTGTTTTTT
- | - | TRBJ2-3 | TRBV19 | CASTVTSTLTDTQYF | TGTGCCAGTACAGTCACCTCGACCCTCACAGATACGCAGTATTTT
TRBD1 | once | TRBJ1-4 | TRBV14 | CASSRWDRGGEKLFF | TGTGCCAGCAGCCGATGGGACAGGGGTGGGGAAAAACTGTTTTTT
- | - | TRBJ2-3 | TRBV27 | CAEAATTDTQYF | TGTGCCGAAGCAGCCACGACAGATACGCAGTATTTT
- | - | TRBJ2-4 | TRBV5-1 | CASSLTSAKNIQYF | TGCGCCAGCAGCTTGACTAGCGCCAAAAACATTCAGTACTTC
TRBD2 | - | TRBJ2-3 | TRBV18 | CASSTSGRGSTDTQYF | TGTGCCAGCTCAACCAGTGGGAGGGGAAGCACAGATACGCAGTATTTT
- | - | TRBJ1-5 | TRBV7-8 | CASSHASRSPNQPQHF | TGTGCCAGCAGCCACGCCTCAAGGAGCCCCAATCAGCCCCAGCATTTT
TRBD1 | - | TRBJ2-7 | TRBV6-1 | CASSEEWDRDYEQYF | TGTGCCAGCAGTGAAGAATGGGACAGGGACTACGAGCAGTACTTC
- | - | TRBJ2-6 | TRBV4-2 | CASSQGTPASSGANVLTF | TGTGCCAGCAGCCAAGGGACTCCGGCTAGCTCTGGGGCCAACGTCCTGACTTTC
TRBD1 | - | TRBJ2-1 | TRBV5-4 | CASSLTGERTYNEQFF | TGTGCCAGCAGCCTAACAGGGGAGAGGACCTACAATGAGCAGTTCTTC
- | - | TRBJ2-7 | TRBV5-4 | CASSFGPASSYEQYF | TGTGCCAGCAGCTTCGGACCCGCGAGCTCCTACGAGCAGTACTTC
- | - | TRBJ2-5 | TRBV6-1 | CASSGTGVETQYF | TGTGCCAGTTCCGGAACAGGTGTGGAGACCCAGTACTTC
TRBD1 | few | TRBJ2-7 | TRBV5-1 | CASSESRTGGYEQYF | TGCGCCAGCAGCGAATCTAGGACAGGGGGCTACGAGCAGTACTTC
- | - | TRBJ1-4 | TRBV25-1 | CASSRQFSLGGGEKLFF | TGTGCCAGCTCCCGACAATTTTCTCTGGGGGGTGGTGAAAAACTGTTTTTT
- | once | TRBJ2-7 | TRBV6-5 | CASSYGAGRNEQYF | TGTGCCAGCAGTTACGGGGCAGGGCGAAACGAGCAGTACTTC
- | - | TRBJ2-1 | TRBV19 | CASSRRPFENEQFF | TGTGCCAGTAGCCGCCGGCCCTTTGAAAATGAGCAGTTCTTC
- | - | TRBJ2-7 | TRBV6-5 | CASSPSVPGSYEQYF | TGTGCCAGCAGTCCTAGCGTGCCCGGCTCCTACGAGCAGTACTTC
- | - | TRBJ2-3 | TRBV10-1 | CASSESTTGTIPDTQYF | TGCGCCAGCAGTGAGTCCACCACCGGGACCATCCCAGATACGCAGTATTTT
- | - | TRBJ2-7 | TRBV18 | CASSPRPGDGEQYF | TGTGCCAGCTCACCTCGTCCGGGTGACGGCGAGCAGTACTTC
TRBD1 | - | TRBJ2-7 | TRBV5-1 | CASSPGQDGVSYEQYF | TGCGCCAGCAGCCCGGGACAGGACGGAGTCTCCTACGAGCAGTACTTC
- | - | TRBJ2-3 | TRBV11-3 | CASSLELRDTQYF | TGTGCCAGCAGCTTGGAACTCAGGGATACGCAGTATTTT
- | - | TRBJ2-7 | TRBV28 | CASSFRDQSSYEQYF | TGTGCCAGCAGTTTCCGGGACCAGAGCTCCTACGAGCAGTACTTC
- | few | TRBJ1-5 | TRBV5-4 | CASSLPNQPQHF | TGTGCCAGCAGCTTGCCGAATCAGCCCCAGCATTTT
TRBD2 | - | TRBJ2-1 | TRBV13 | CASSFGLGFHNEQFF | TGTGCCAGCAGCTTCGGACTAGGATTTCACAATGAGCAGTTCTTC
TRBD1 | - | TRBJ1-2 | TRBV14 | CASSQYTGGSGYTF | TGTGCCAGCAGCCAATATACAGGGGGGAGTGGCTACACCTTC
TRBD2 | - | TRBJ2-7 | TRBV5-6 | CASSFPSGGRIYEQYF | TGTGCCAGCAGCTTCCCCTCAGGCGGGAGAATCTACGAGCAGTACTTC
- | once | TRBJ2-4 | TRBV18 | CASSPPTRLGIQYF | TGTGCCAGCTCACCACCGACCCGGTTAGGGATTCAGTACTTC
TRBD1 | - | TRBJ1-5 | TRBV28 | CASSLFWDTGENQPQHF | TGTGCCAGCAGTTTATTTTGGGACACAGGGGAGAATCAGCCCCAGCATTTT
- | - | TRBJ2-2 | TRBV5-1 | CASQVIGNTGELFF | TGCGCCAGCCAGGTCATAGGGAACACCGGGGAGCTGTTTTTT
- | - | TRBJ2-7 | TRBV28 | CASSLLPGFSGSTYEQYF | TGTGCCAGCAGTTTACTTCCGGGTTTCTCGGGATCCACCTACGAGCAGTACTTC
- | - | TRBJ2-6 | TRBV19 | CASSLPTGYTVLTF | TGTGCCAGTAGCCTACCCACAGGGTACACCGTCCTGACTTTC
- | - | TRBJ2-5 | TRBV5-6 | CASSLTGVQETQYF | TGTGCCAGCAGCTTGACGGGGGTCCAAGAGACCCAGTACTTC
TRBD2 | once | TRBJ2-5 | TRBV10-2 | CASSERLAGGGRQETQYF | TGCGCCAGCAGTGAGAGGCTAGCGGGAGGGGGTCGGCAAGAGACCCAGTACTTC
- | - | TRBJ2-5 | TRBV19 | CASSIQQGRAETQYF | TGTGCCAGTAGTATACAGCAGGGCAGGGCGGAGACCCAGTACTTC